This TCR beta chain was sequenced during a study of CD8 T cells in ankylosing spondylitis. V gave up 0 bases and J gave up 1 base, with 6 bases separating them. This CDR3 is 13 amino acids long. From germline, CDR1 is DFQATT and CDR2 SNEGSKA (reference sequence). In TCRdb, the 5' RACE reads were re-called with MiXCR into one record per CDR3 protein. Among 350,000 to 450,000 distinct CDR3 sequences, roughly 27% were seen once, and the ten largest hold roughly 0.8%. General observations from the study: Reports say disease-linked clones showed up significantly more in matched ankylosing spondylitis synovial fluid. Ankylosing spondylitis blood seemed to carry a telltale TCR beta motif made of eight or nine highly homologous variants.

A note on this clonotype: As yet, its antigen is unknown.

The chain has TRBV20-1 and TRBJ1-1; no definite D call. This clonotype was sampled from a male donor with ankylosing spondylitis. Input material: blood, either unsorted or a sorted T cell fraction (not recorded which). CDR3: CSARDQANTEAFF. CDR3 bases: TGCAGTGCTAGAGATCAAGCGAACACTGAAGCTTTCTTT.